Listed below are T cell receptor beta chains from one sample, sequenced in a study of cytomegalovirus exposure and HLA in healthy donors. Produced via immunoSEQ multiplex PCR; TCRdb's table is partial and in-frame only. The data show about 250,000 clones, approximately 84% seen once. The specimen sequenced was PBMCs. These receptors all stem from a girl aged 2 to 9 in good health and CMV-seronegative. CDR3s include the opening cysteine and the closing phenylalanine or tryptophan. D genes are given only for firm matches. Not every row has a clone size; where given, it reads once, few, many or a size class.

D gene,V gene,J gene,clone size,CDR3 DNA,CDR3 protein
-,TRBV5-4,TRBJ2-2,-,TGTGCCAGCAGCCTCGCGAACACCGGGGAGCTGTTTTTT,CASSLANTGELFF
-,TRBV6-1,TRBJ2-3,-,TGTGCCAGCAGTGAATCGGGGGGCGGCACAGATACGCAGTATTTT,CASSESGGGTDTQYF
TRBD2,TRBV28,TRBJ2-1,-,TGTGCCAGCAGCCGAACCGGACTAGCGGCTACCTACAATGAGCAGTTCTTC,CASSRTGLAATYNEQFF
TRBD1,TRBV6-5,TRBJ1-2,once,TGTGCCAGCACAGGTCCCGGGACAGGTACCAATGGCTACACCTTC,CASTGPGTGTNGYTF
-,TRBV29-1,TRBJ1-2,-,TGCAGCGTTGTTTTGGGGGGGTCGGGCTATGGCTACACCTTC,CSVVLGGSGYGYTF
TRBD2,TRBV4-2,TRBJ2-3,-,TGTGCCAGCAGCCGATCGGGACTAGCGGAGAGCACAGATACGCAGTATTTT,CASSRSGLAESTDTQYF
-,TRBV19,TRBJ1-2,-,TGTGCCAGTAGTGTTAATGGAGTTGACTATGGCTACACCTTC,CASSVNGVDYGYTF
TRBD1,TRBV19,TRBJ1-4,-,TGTGCCAGTACCTCCAGGGGGGCCTATGAAAAACTGTTTTTT,CASTSRGAYEKLFF
-,TRBV19,TRBJ1-5,once,TGTGCCAGTAGAACTCCCGGGGGTCGAGACAATCAGCCCCAGCATTTT,CASRTPGGRDNQPQHF
TRBD1,TRBV19,TRBJ2-2,once,TGTGCCAGTAGTGTCGGACAGGGCGCGAACACCGGGGAGCTGTTTTTT,CASSVGQGANTGELFF
-,TRBV18,TRBJ1-1,once,TGTGCCAGCTCACCAGATCAGGTGCCCGCTGAAGCTTTCTTT,CASSPDQVPAEAFF
-,TRBV7-6,TRBJ2-3,-,TGTGCCAGCAGCTTAGCGGTCACTAGCACAGATACGCAGTATTTT,CASSLAVTSTDTQYF
-,TRBV4-2,TRBJ1-4,-,TGTGCCAGCAGCCAAGATCTCGGCAGGGGACAAGAAAAACTGTTTTTT,CASSQDLGRGQEKLFF
TRBD1,TRBV18,TRBJ1-1,-,TGTGCCAGCTCCCGGTATAAAGGACAGGGAGTCACTGAAGCTTTCTTT,CASSRYKGQGVTEAFF
TRBD2,TRBV11-3,TRBJ2-2,-,TGTGCCAGCAGCTTAACGGGGGGGCGTACCGGGGAGCTGTTTTTT,CASSLTGGRTGELFF
-,TRBV10-3,TRBJ2-3,-,TGTGCCATCAGACAGGGTTTGGTAGGAGATACGCAGTATTTT,CAIRQGLVGDTQYF
TRBD2,TRBV25-1,TRBJ2-7,-,TGTGCCAGCAGGGAGACTAGCCGCAGCTCCTACGAGCAGTACTTC,CASRETSRSSYEQYF
-,TRBV4-2,TRBJ2-7,-,TGTGCCAGCAGCCAAGAGGGGGCCAGAGGGGGTCCCTACGAGCAGTACTTC,CASSQEGARGGPYEQYF
-,TRBV5-1,TRBJ2-5,-,TGCGCCAGCAGCTTGGTCGCGGGGTCAGAGACCCAGTACTTC,CASSLVAGSETQYF
TRBD1,TRBV2,TRBJ1-4,-,TGTGCCAGCAAAGGGACAGCCGAAAAACTGTTTTTT,CASKGTAEKLFF
-,TRBV4-1,TRBJ1-6,-,TGCGCCAGCAGCCAATCCGGTCAAGATAATTCACCCCTCCACTTT,CASSQSGQDNSPLHF
TRBD1,TRBV5-4,TRBJ1-2,once,TGTGCCAGCAGCGGAACGGGACAGACTAACTATGGCTACACCTTC,CASSGTGQTNYGYTF
TRBD1,TRBV19,TRBJ1-2,few,TGTGCCAGTAGTTCGCCGGGACAGGGGGCCAACTATGGCTACACCTTC,CASSSPGQGANYGYTF
-,TRBV5-1,TRBJ2-7,-,TGCGCCAGCAGCCCTAACCGAGGAGGAGGCAACTTC,CASSPNRGGGNF
-,TRBV7-6,TRBJ1-5,-,TGTGCCAGCAGCCGCGGGCGGGGTCCCCAGCATTTT,CASSRGRGPQHF
-,TRBV5-1,TRBJ1-1,-,TGCGCCAGCAGCTTGACAGTCGGGAACACTGAAGCTTTCTTT,CASSLTVGNTEAFF
TRBD2,TRBV6-6,TRBJ2-7,-,TGTGCCAGCAGTCCGCGGACTAGTGAGCAGTACTTC,CASSPRTSEQYF
TRBD2,TRBV5-8,TRBJ2-7,-,TGTGCCAGCAGCTTGACTAGCGGGAGCTGGGAGCAGTACTTC,CASSLTSGSWEQYF
TRBD2,TRBV10-1,TRBJ2-1,-,TGCGCCAGCAGCGATGGACTAGCGTTCAATGAGCAGTTCTTC,CASSDGLAFNEQFF
TRBD1,TRBV13,TRBJ1-2,-,TGTGCCAGCAGCACCTGGGACAGCCTCTACACCTTC,CASSTWDSLYTF
-,TRBV2,TRBJ2-7,-,TGTGCCAGCAGTGAAGGTTCAACAAGCTCCTACGAGCAGTACTTC,CASSEGSTSSYEQYF
-,TRBV6-6,TRBJ1-1,-,TGTGCCAGCACTGTTGGACAGTACACTGAAGCTTTCTTT,CASTVGQYTEAFF
TRBD1,TRBV7-9,TRBJ1-2,-,TGTGCCAGCAGTGAAGCGGGCAGGGGGCATGGCTACACCTTC,CASSEAGRGHGYTF
-,TRBV15,TRBJ2-7,-,TGTGCCACCAGCAGAGACCGGCGGCGTCAACCCTACGAGCAGTACTTC,CATSRDRRRQPYEQYF